This T cell receptor beta chain was captured by sequencing in a study of regulatory T cells in long-lasting Graves disease. Study results and caveats: Under persistent disease, TRBV28, TRBJ1-2 and TRBJ2-5 were used preferentially. Accuracy may have suffered from the small sample size.

Assembly of TCR beta libraries relied on iRepertoire HTBI primers together with Arm-PCR of CDR3 regions. Each CDR3 protein is one row after TCRdb ran MiXCR on the multiplex PCR reads. The profile covers under 350,000 distinct CDR3 sequences, with 20% to 25% appearing a single time and 56% taken by the ten largest. There are 13 residues in the CDR3. Germline V lookup: CDR1 DFQATT, CDR2 SNEGSKA (reference sequence). V lost 6 bases and J lost 0, with 11 bases in between. This clonotype has more than one count but fewer than ten. Its antigen is unidentified. Time point denoted: persistent/refractory GD, antithyroid drugs over 5 years with positive TRAb. Construction of the TCR library relied on RNA isolated from PBMCs. Each of the patients was recruited from an endocrinology department situated in Xi'an, China.

The V and J genes are TRBV20-1 and TRBJ2-5; D is perhaps TRBD2 (6 bases). The sequence derives from a female donor with Graves disease. The sequences come from peripheral blood mononuclear cells (PBMCs), collected when the disease was refractory, from a patient treated with antithyroid drugs. As DNA, the CDR3 is TGCAGTGCCGTCAGCGGGCACCAAGAGACCCAGTACTTC. As protein: CSAVSGHQETQYF.